The rows below give T cell receptor beta chains drawn from one sample of a study of T cell responses to AZD1222 COVID-19 vaccine. Profiling relied on immunoSEQ multiplex PCR, and the TCRdb table lists in-frame clones only, not all of them. The table lists about 97,000 clones, 85% to 90% of them singletons. This sample comprised peripheral blood, obtained on day 0 of AZD1222 vaccination. The receptors shown here come from an adult in good health. Each CDR3 is given with its conserved first and last residue. Fields, in order: CDR3 protein, CDR3 DNA, J gene, clone size, D gene, V gene. The D gene is left open where the match is weak. Not every row has a clone size; where given, it reads once, few, many or a size class.

CDR3 protein: CASSLGASGNTGELFF
CDR3 DNA: TGCGCCAGCAGCTTGGGAGCTAGCGGAAACACCGGGGAGCTGTTTTTT
J gene: TRBJ2-2
clone size: .
D gene: TRBD2
V gene: TRBV5-1

CDR3 protein: CASIRWEGSGELFF
CDR3 DNA: TGTGCCTCGATTAGGTGGGAGGGGTCCGGGGAACTGTTTTTT
J gene: TRBJ2-2
clone size: .
D gene: TRBD2
V gene: TRBV19

CDR3 protein: CACQTGSNQPQHF
CDR3 DNA: TGTGCCTGCCAGACAGGGAGCAATCAGCCCCAGCATTTT
J gene: TRBJ1-5
clone size: .
D gene: TRBD1
V gene: TRBV30

CDR3 protein: CAISESSSDTQYF
CDR3 DNA: TGTGCCATCAGTGAGTCGAGCTCAGATACGCAGTATTTT
J gene: TRBJ2-3
clone size: .
D gene: .
V gene: TRBV10-3

CDR3 protein: CASSESGSVNTEAFF
CDR3 DNA: TGTGCCAGCAGTGAATCCGGGTCGGTGAACACTGAAGCTTTCTTT
J gene: TRBJ1-1
clone size: .
D gene: .
V gene: TRBV25-1

CDR3 protein: CASSPLGPFGQYF
CDR3 DNA: TGTGCCAGCAGCCCCTTAGGACCATTTGGGCAGTATTTT
J gene: TRBJ2-3
clone size: .
D gene: .
V gene: TRBV7-2

CDR3 protein: CASNPTGGRSPLHF
CDR3 DNA: TGCGCCAGCAACCCGACAGGGGGCCGATCACCCCTCCACTTT
J gene: TRBJ1-6
clone size: few
D gene: TRBD1
V gene: TRBV5-1

CDR3 protein: CASRSDSLFGEQYF
CDR3 DNA: TGTGCCAGCAGATCCGACAGCCTGTTTGGCGAGCAGTACTTC
J gene: TRBJ2-7
clone size: .
D gene: .
V gene: TRBV3-1/TRBV3-2

CDR3 protein: CTSSQDRLGTGEVRDGYTF
CDR3 DNA: TGCACCAGCAGCCAAGATAGGCTTGGGACAGGGGAAGTGAGGGATGGCTACACCTTC
J gene: TRBJ1-2
clone size: .
D gene: .
V gene: TRBV1

CDR3 protein: CASHDRGYQPQHF
CDR3 DNA: TGTGCCAGTCACGACAGGGGTTATCAGCCCCAGCATTTT
J gene: TRBJ1-5
clone size: .
D gene: TRBD1
V gene: TRBV19

CDR3 protein: CASSLGRAVKNIQYF
CDR3 DNA: TGTGCCAGCAGCCTCGGCCGGGCCGTCAAAAACATTCAGTACTTC
J gene: TRBJ2-4
clone size: .
D gene: .
V gene: TRBV3-1/TRBV3-2

CDR3 protein: CASSSLGSMFSGYTF
CDR3 DNA: TGTGCCAGCAGTTCCCTGGGGAGTATGTTCTCTGGCTACACCTTC
J gene: TRBJ1-2
clone size: .
D gene: .
V gene: TRBV28

CDR3 protein: CASSLAEGGEQYF
CDR3 DNA: TGTGCCAGCAGCTTAGCGGAGGGCGGCGAGCAGTACTTC
J gene: TRBJ2-7
clone size: few
D gene: .
V gene: TRBV7-9

CDR3 protein: CASSQEPGMGYGYTF
CDR3 DNA: TGCGCCAGCAGCCAAGAACCGGGCATGGGCTATGGCTACACCTTC
J gene: TRBJ1-2
clone size: once
D gene: .
V gene: TRBV4-1

CDR3 protein: CASSLAGGFYNEQFF
CDR3 DNA: TGTGCCAGCAGCTTGGCGGGGGGGTTTTACAATGAGCAGTTCTTC
J gene: TRBJ2-1
clone size: .
D gene: TRBD2
V gene: TRBV7-2

CDR3 protein: CASSPGLAVYEQYF
CDR3 DNA: TGTGCCAGCAGCCCGGGACTAGCGGTATACGAGCAGTACTTC
J gene: TRBJ2-7
clone size: .
D gene: TRBD2
V gene: TRBV7-2

CDR3 protein: CASSPQLAGVPDTQYF
CDR3 DNA: TGTGCCAGCAGTCCCCAACTAGCGGGGGTCCCAGATACGCAGTATTTT
J gene: TRBJ2-3
clone size: .
D gene: TRBD2
V gene: TRBV6-2/TRBV6-3

CDR3 protein: CASSSQGFSSGNTIYF
CDR3 DNA: TGTGCCAGCAGTTCGCAAGGGTTCTCCTCTGGAAACACCATATATTTT
J gene: TRBJ1-3
clone size: .
D gene: .
V gene: TRBV6-5

CDR3 protein: CASSLMRQFNQPQHF
CDR3 DNA: TGTGCCAGCAGTTTGATGAGACAGTTCAATCAGCCCCAGCATTTT
J gene: TRBJ1-5
clone size: .
D gene: .
V gene: TRBV28

CDR3 protein: CASSSYGAGDGYTF
CDR3 DNA: TGTGCCAGCAGTTCCTATGGGGCAGGGGATGGCTACACCTTC
J gene: TRBJ1-2
clone size: .
D gene: .
V gene: TRBV28

CDR3 protein: CASSLTMASNYEQYF
CDR3 DNA: TGTGCCAGCAGCTTAACTATGGCCTCCAACTACGAGCAGTACTTC
J gene: TRBJ2-7
clone size: .
D gene: .
V gene: TRBV5-5

CDR3 protein: CASSLRFQMNTEAFF
CDR3 DNA: TGTGCCAGCAGCTTACGGTTTCAGATGAACACTGAAGCTTTCTTT
J gene: TRBJ1-1
clone size: .
D gene: .
V gene: TRBV7-2

CDR3 protein: CASSLVGLAGVAETQYF
CDR3 DNA: TGTGCCAGCAGCTTGGTGGGACTAGCGGGAGTTGCAGAGACCCAGTACTTC
J gene: TRBJ2-5
clone size: .
D gene: TRBD2
V gene: TRBV5-6

CDR3 protein: CASSESPESSYEQYF
CDR3 DNA: TGTGCCAGCAGTGAATCGCCAGAGAGCTCCTACGAGCAGTACTTC
J gene: TRBJ2-7
clone size: .
D gene: .
V gene: TRBV2

CDR3 protein: CASSIGGTENYEQYF
CDR3 DNA: TGTGCCAGTAGTATAGGGGGGACAGAGAACTACGAGCAGTACTTC
J gene: TRBJ2-7
clone size: .
D gene: TRBD1
V gene: TRBV19